Given below is one T cell receptor beta chain in context. The RNA, about 0.45 to 1 ug, was put through reverse transcription using random hexamers. Across 54 Vbeta and 13 Jbeta, TCR beta CDR3 was amplified with immunoSEQ multiplex PCR. TCRdb ran MiXCR on the immunoSEQ multiplex PCR reads and lists one entry per CDR3 protein. The sample carries a few hundred thousand distinct CDR3 sequences, approximately 89% recorded once. The V gene lost 3 bases and the J gene lost 6 bases, with 13 bases spanning the gap. Germline assignment: CDR1 MNHEY and CDR2 SVGEGT. This CDR3 is built from 14 residues. The authors sequenced TCR beta from blood CD8+ and CD4+ T cells. In the multiple sclerosis control group, patients were treatment-naive and had stable or active relapsing-remitting disease. CD8+ and CD4+ T cells were negatively isolated; TEMRA cells were FACS-enriched. The data were taken from a study of CD8 T cells in Susac syndrome.

Sequenced sample: CD8+ T cells from PBMCs. The rearrangement links TRBV6-2 or TRBV6-3 to TRBJ2-3, with D maybe TRBD2 (5 bases). This receptor was taken from a human donor with multiple sclerosis. The CDR3 loop is CASSYLAPGDTQYF. DNA for the CDR3: TGTGCCAGCAGTTATCTAGCTCCTGGCGATACGCAGTATTTT.